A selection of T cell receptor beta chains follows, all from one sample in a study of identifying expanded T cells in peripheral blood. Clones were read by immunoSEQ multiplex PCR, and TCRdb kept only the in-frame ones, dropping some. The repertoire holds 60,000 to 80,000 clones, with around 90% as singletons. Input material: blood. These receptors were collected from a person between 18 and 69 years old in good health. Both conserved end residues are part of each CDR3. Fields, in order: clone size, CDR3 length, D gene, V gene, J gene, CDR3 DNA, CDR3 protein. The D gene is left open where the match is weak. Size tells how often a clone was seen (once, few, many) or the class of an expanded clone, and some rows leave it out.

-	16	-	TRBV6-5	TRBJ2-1	TGTGCCAGCAGTTACTCTGGGCCGGCCGGGGCGGATGAGCAGTTCTTC	CASSYSGPAGADEQFF
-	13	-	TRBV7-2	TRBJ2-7	TGTGCCAGCAGCTTATCAGGACTCCTCGAGCAGTACTTC	CASSLSGLLEQYF
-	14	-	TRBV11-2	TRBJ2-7	TGTGCCAGCAGCCTCAAGACAGGACTAGACGAGCAGTACTTC	CASSLKTGLDEQYF
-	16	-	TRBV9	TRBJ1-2	TGTGCCAGCAGCGACTCCAACTCCGGACGGAGCTATGGCTACACCTTC	CASSDSNSGRSYGYTF
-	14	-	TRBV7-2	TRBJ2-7	TGTGCCAGCAGCCCCCGAGACAGACTCTACGAGCAGTACTTC	CASSPRDRLYEQYF
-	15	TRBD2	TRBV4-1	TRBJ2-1	TGCGCCAGCAGCCAACCCCTAGCGGGGAACAATGAGCAGTTCTTC	CASSQPLAGNNEQFF
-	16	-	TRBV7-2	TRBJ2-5	TGTGCCAGCAGCTCGGGGACTCTCCCTTCGCAAGAGACCCAGTACTTC	CASSSGTLPSQETQYF
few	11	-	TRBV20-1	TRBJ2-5	TGCAGTGCGTCCAAAACGGAGACCCAGTACTTC	CSASKTETQYF
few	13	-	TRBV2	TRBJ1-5	TGTGCCAGCAGGGCCGATAGCAATCAGCCCCAGCATTTT	CASRADSNQPQHF
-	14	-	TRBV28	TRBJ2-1	TGTGCCAGCAGTCTACCTACAGGGAACAATGAGCAGTTCTTC	CASSLPTGNNEQFF
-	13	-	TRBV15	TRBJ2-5	TGTGCCACCAGCAGAGCCTATCTCGAGACCCAGTACTTC	CATSRAYLETQYF
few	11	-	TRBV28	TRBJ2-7	TGTGCCAGCAGTTCCCTGTACGAGCAGTACTTC	CASSSLYEQYF
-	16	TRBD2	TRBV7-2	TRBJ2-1	TGTGCCAGCAGCTTAGAAGGCGGGAGCTCCTACAATGAGCAGTTCTTC	CASSLEGGSSYNEQFF
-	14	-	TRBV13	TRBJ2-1	TGTGCCAGCAGCTTAGGCCGGGGGGCGGGTGAGCAGTTCTTC	CASSLGRGAGEQFF
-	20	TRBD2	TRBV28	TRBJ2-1	TGTGCCAGCAGTTTTCCTCGGGGAACCTTGGCGGGAGGGTATGTGGATGAGCAGTTCTTC	CASSFPRGTLAGGYVDEQFF
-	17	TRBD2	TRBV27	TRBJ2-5	TGTGCCAGCAGATCCGGGACTAGCGGGGGGAGTGGTCGGACCCAGTACTTC	CASRSGTSGGSGRTQYF
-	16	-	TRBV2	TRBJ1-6	TGTGCCAGCAGTGAGGAGGCCCCTGTCATTGGTATGCCCCTCCACTTT	CASSEEAPVIGMPLHF
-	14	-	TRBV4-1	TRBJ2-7	TGCGCCAGCAGCCAACCTGGGACTGCCTACGAGCAGTACTTC	CASSQPGTAYEQYF
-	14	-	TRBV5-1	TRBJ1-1	TGCGCCAGCAGCGCAACCAGGGCGGACACTGAAGCTTTCTTT	CASSATRADTEAFF
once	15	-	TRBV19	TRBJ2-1	TGTGCCAGTAGTACCAAAGCCGCCCCTGGCAATGAGCAGTTCTTC	CASSTKAAPGNEQFF
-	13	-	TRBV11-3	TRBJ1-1	TGTGCCAGCAGCTTAGACGGGAACACTGAAGCTTTCTTT	CASSLDGNTEAFF
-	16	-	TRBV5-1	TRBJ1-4	TGCGCCAGCAGATCCCTCCGGTCAGGGTCTAATGAAAAACTGTTTTTT	CASRSLRSGSNEKLFF
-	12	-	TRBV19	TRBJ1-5	TGTGCCAGTCGGTGGCCGGGGCAGCCCCAGCATTTT	CASRWPGQPQHF
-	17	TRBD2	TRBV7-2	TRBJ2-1	TGTGCCAGCAGCCGACTAGCGGGGGGCACTGGCTACAATGAGCAGTTCTTC	CASSRLAGGTGYNEQFF
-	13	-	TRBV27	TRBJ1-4	TGTGCCAGCAGGGGACGCCTTTTTGAAAAACTGTTTTTT	CASRGRLFEKLFF
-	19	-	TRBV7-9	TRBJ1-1	TGTGCCAGCAGCGATGGTTGGGTCCTCCGGGACGGCCTCAACACTGAAGCTTTCTTT	CASSDGWVLRDGLNTEAFF
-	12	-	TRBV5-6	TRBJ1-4	TGTGCCAGCAGCTTGGAAGAAGAAAAACTGTTTTTT	CASSLEEEKLFF
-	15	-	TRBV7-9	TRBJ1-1	TGTGCCAGCAGCTTAGGGGGCCGGGGAAACACTGAAGCTTTCTTT	CASSLGGRGNTEAFF
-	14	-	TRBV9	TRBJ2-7	TGTGCCAGCAGCGTAACAGTGAATCCCTACGAGCAGTACTTC	CASSVTVNPYEQYF
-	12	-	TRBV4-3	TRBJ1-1	TGCGCCAGCAGCCAAGAGCACACTGAAGCTTTCTTT	CASSQEHTEAFF
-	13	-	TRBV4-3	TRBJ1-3	TGCGCCAGCAGCCAGGGGGGCGGAAACACCATATATTTT	CASSQGGGNTIYF
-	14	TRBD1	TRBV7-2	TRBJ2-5	TGTGCCAGCAGCCCCGGACAGGGAAGAGAGACCCAGTACTTC	CASSPGQGRETQYF
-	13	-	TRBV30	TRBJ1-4	TGTGCCTGGAGTGTACACAGGGATGAAAAACTGTTTTTT	CAWSVHRDEKLFF
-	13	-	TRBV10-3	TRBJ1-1	TGTGCCACGACTCAGGGAATCAACACTGAAGCTTTCTTT	CATTQGINTEAFF
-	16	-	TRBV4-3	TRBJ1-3	TGCGCCAGCAGCCCGGGGCCGGATCCCTCTGGAAACACCATATATTTT	CASSPGPDPSGNTIYF
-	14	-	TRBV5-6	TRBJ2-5	TGTGCCAGCACCCCCTTGCGGACGCAAGAGACCCAGTACTTC	CASTPLRTQETQYF
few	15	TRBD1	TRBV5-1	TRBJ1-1	TGCGCCAGCAGCGGAACCGGGACAGTGAACACTGAAGCTTTCTTT	CASSGTGTVNTEAFF
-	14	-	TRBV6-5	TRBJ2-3	TGTGCCAGCAGTTACAACAGGGCCACAGATACGCAGTATTTT	CASSYNRATDTQYF
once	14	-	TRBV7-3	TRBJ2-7	TGTGCCAGCAGCTTGATGGCGGACTCCTACGAGCAGTACTTC	CASSLMADSYEQYF
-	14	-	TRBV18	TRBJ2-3	TGTGCCAGCTCACCTGTCATTACCACAGATACGCAGTATTTT	CASSPVITTDTQYF
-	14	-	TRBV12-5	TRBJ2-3	TGTGCTAGTGGTTTGGACCGGTTCACAGATACGCAGTATTTT	CASGLDRFTDTQYF
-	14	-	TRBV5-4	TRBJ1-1	TGTGCCAGCAGCTTGGAAGGGGGGAACACTGAAGCTTTCTTT	CASSLEGGNTEAFF
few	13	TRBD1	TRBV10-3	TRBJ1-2	TGTGCCATCAGCACAGGGGGCGGATATGGCTACACCTTC	CAISTGGGYGYTF
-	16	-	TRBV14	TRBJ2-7	TGTGCCAGCAGCCAACTAGGGTGGGGCCCCTCCTACGAGCAGTACTTC	CASSQLGWGPSYEQYF
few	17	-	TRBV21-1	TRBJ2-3	TGTGCCAGCAGCAAAGGGACTAGCGGAGCTAGCACAGATACGCAGTATTTT	CASSKGTSGASTDTQYF
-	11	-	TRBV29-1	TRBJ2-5	TGCAGCGTTAGTCCAGAAGAGACCCAGTACTTC	CSVSPEETQYF
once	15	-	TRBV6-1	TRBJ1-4	TGTGCCAGCGGGGCGGGCGCCCCCCGGAGTGAAAAACTGTTTTTT	CASGAGAPRSEKLFF
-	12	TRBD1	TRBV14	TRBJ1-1	TGTGCCAGCAGCCCCCGGGACAGAGAAGCTTTCTTT	CASSPRDREAFF
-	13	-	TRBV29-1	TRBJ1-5	TGCAGCGCCCAAACCGTCAGAGGAGAGCCCCAGCATTTT	CSAQTVRGEPQHF
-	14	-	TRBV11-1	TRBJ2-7	TGTGCCAGCAGCCCTCCGGACAGACCATACGAGCAGTACTTC	CASSPPDRPYEQYF
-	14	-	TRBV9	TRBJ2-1	TGTGCCAGCAGCGAGAGGCTCTCATACAATGAGCAGTTCTTC	CASSERLSYNEQFF
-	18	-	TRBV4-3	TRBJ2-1	TGCGCCAGCAGCAACCGTGGGGCAGGGCGGGATGGTTGGGATGAGCAGTTCTTC	CASSNRGAGRDGWDEQFF
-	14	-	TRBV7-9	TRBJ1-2	TGTGCCAGCAGCTTAGGTCAGCCGGGCAATGGCTACACCTTC	CASSLGQPGNGYTF
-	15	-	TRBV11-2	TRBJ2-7	TGTGCCAGCAGCTTAGTTCTCGGACAGCTCTACGAGCAGTACTTC	CASSLVLGQLYEQYF
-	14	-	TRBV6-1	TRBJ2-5	TGTGCCAGCAGTTTAGGGGGAGGGGCGGAGACCCAGTACTTC	CASSLGGGAETQYF